The 21 T cell receptor beta chains presented below share a single source sample, sequenced in a study of blood T cell repertoires in COVID-19. Here immunoSEQ multiplex PCR was the method, and the copy in TCRdb shows in-frame clones only, minus some. The sample has fewer than 150,000 clones, under 90% seen once. The sequencing sample was made of peripheral blood. These receptors came from a human donor in a cohort sampled during active COVID-19.

The genes are TRBV28 and TRBJ1-6, with D unclear. The CDR3 sequence is 16 residues long. Looked up from germline, CDR1 is MDHEN and CDR2 is SYDVKM. Deletions cut 5 bases from V and 7 bases from J, with 18 bases between. The CDR3 DNA follows: TGTGCCAGCAGTGAGGTTAAGACGATCGGGAATTCACCCCTCCACTTT. It is translated as CASSEVKTIGNSPLHF.

As to this clone: This CDR3 is also generated by other DNA sequences in the sample. V usage is TRBV5-1 and J usage is TRBJ2-7; the D is unclear. V lost 0 bases and J 2 bases, leaving 9 bases between the germline ends. The germline V gene encodes CDR1 SGHRS and CDR2 YFSETQ. The CDR3 has 14 residues. In DNA form, the CDR3 reads TGCGCCAGCAGCTTGGAGGCAGGTACCTACGAGCAGTACTTC. This codes for CASSLEAGTYEQYF.

This chain links TRBV10-1 with TRBJ1-1; perhaps TRBD1 as D (5 bases). Germline-derived CDR1 and CDR2 are WNHNN and SYGVQD (reference sequence). V shed 11 bases and J shed 4 bases, with 17 bases lying between them. The CDR3 has 13 residues. The CDR3 bases are TGCGCCGACGACTGTTGCGGGGGCACTGAAGCTTTCTTT. Translating it yields CADDCCGGTEAFF.

This clone came up a few times. The chain uses TRBV6-1 and TRBJ2-7; D is unresolved. Trimming left V 2 bases short and J 6 bases short, with 5 bases between. Germline lookup yields CDR1 MNHNS and CDR2 SASEGT. CDR3 length equals 11 residues. In DNA form, the CDR3 reads TGTGCCAGCAGTGAACCTAGCGAGCAGTACTTC. Translating it yields CASSEPSEQYF.

J is TRBJ2-6 and V is TRBV7-3; perhaps TRBD1 as D (5 bases). Germline V lookup: CDR1 SGHTA, CDR2 FQGTGA. The CDR3 is 18 residues long. V lost 2 bases and J 4 bases, leaving 18 bases between the germline ends. The CDR3, as DNA: TGTGCCAGCAGCTTATCAATCGCAGGGTTAAGCGGGGCCAACGTCCTGACTTTC. Its translation is CASSLSIAGLSGANVLTF. Variable domain in full (rest from reference TRBV7-3 and TRBJ2-6): GAGVSQTPSNKVTEKGKYVELRCDPISGHTALYWYRQSLGQGPEFLIYFQGTGAADDSGLPNDRFFAVRPEGSVSTLKIQRTERGDSAVYLCASSLSIAGLSGANVLTFGAGSRLTVL.

The chain couples TRBV5-4 to TRBJ1-1, with 8 bases fitting TRBD1. The germline V gene has CDR1 SGHNT and CDR2 YYREEE (reference sequence). V lost 1 base and J lost 11; bases outside the gene matches: 10. The CDR3 covers 14 residues. This CDR3 is CASSLNTGGFGAFF. The CDR3 coding sequence is TGTGCCAGCAGCTTGAACACAGGGGGGTTCGGGGCTTTCTTT.

V is TRBV27 and J is TRBJ1-2; the D gene is possibly TRBD1 (6 bases). CDR3 length equals 12 residues. The germline CDR1 and CDR2 sequences are MNHEY and SMNVEV (reference sequence). Trimming stripped 3 bases from V and 8 bases from J, with 10 bases between. CDR3 bases: TGTGCCAGCAGTTTCCAGGGGCTCGGCTACACCTTC. Its protein is CASSFQGLGYTF.

This rearrangement joins TRBV7-2 to TRBJ2-7, with 12 bases aligning to TRBD2. V gave up 5 bases and J gave up 5 bases; unmatched junction bases: 13. CDR3 length equals 17 residues. Looked up from germline, CDR1 is SGHTA and CDR2 is FQGNSA. The CDR3 DNA is TGTGCCAGCAGCCCGGTTGGGCTAGCGGGGGGGCCCCACGAGCAGTACTTC. This gives the protein CASSPVGLAGGPHEQYF.

This rearrangement joins TRBV5-1 to TRBJ2-5, with TRBD1 identical over 8 bases. Germline CDR1 SGHRS, CDR2 YFSETQ. Germline trimming cut 3 bases from V and 3 bases from J; bases unmatched to any gene: 4. This CDR3 is built from 14 residues. The chain's CDR3 is CASSSMTGEETQYF. The CDR3 nucleotides read TGCGCCAGCAGCTCGATGACAGGGGAAGAGACCCAGTACTTC.

The CDR3 nucleotides are TGCGCCAGCAGACTCGCCAGCGGGGGGGCGAATAATGAGCAGTTCTTC. Translated: CASRLASGGANNEQFF. This sequence joins TRBV5-1 and TRBJ2-1, with 10 bases matching TRBD2. With V trimmed by 5 bases and J by 7 bases, 12 bases remained unmatched. This CDR3 contains 16 residues. The germline CDR1 and CDR2 sequences are SGHRS and YFSETQ.

The V gene is TRBV9, the J gene TRBJ1-1; the match to TRBD1 covers 8 bases. The CDR3 runs to 15 residues. Germline CDR1 is SGDLS and CDR2 is YYNGEE. V was pared by 3 bases and J by 1 base, with 5 bases of the junction left unmatched. The CDR3 DNA is TGTGCCAGCAGCGACGGACAGGGCCCGAACACTGAAGCTTTCTTT. Encoded protein: CASSDGQGPNTEAFF.

The rearrangement joins TRBV6-6 to TRBJ2-7; tentative D call: TRBD2 (5 bases). The germline V and J ends were trimmed by 5 bases and 2 bases, with 13 bases remaining between them. The CDR3 length is 14 residues. The germline V gene encodes CDR1 MNHNY and CDR2 SVGAGI (reference sequence). For the CDR3, the DNA is TGTGCCAGCAGTCCCCTGGCGGGTACCTACGAGCAGTACTTC. Amino acid sequence: CASSPLAGTYEQYF.

The V gene is TRBV20-1, the J gene TRBJ1-1; D call uncertain. The CDR3 covers 11 residues. CDR1 and CDR2 (germline): DFQATT, SNEGSKA (reference sequence). Trimming cost V 0 bases and J 5 bases, with 4 bases left between them. DNA for the CDR3: TGCAGTGCTAGAGATCTAACTGAAGCTTTCTTT. This sequence encodes CSARDLTEAFF.

This chain uses TRBV9 with TRBJ2-7; maybe TRBD2 (5 bases). CDR3 length: 16 amino acids. CDR1 and CDR2 from the germline V gene are SGDLS and YYNGEE. V shed 1 base and J shed 7 bases, with 21 bases lying between them. The CDR3 protein is CASSVSAGHAEEEQYF. DNA for the CDR3: TGTGCCAGCAGCGTATCGGCGGGCCACGCAGAGGAGGAGCAGTACTTC.

This rearrangement joins TRBV5-6 to TRBJ1-1; D not resolved. The V gene lost 5 bases and the J gene lost 2 bases, with 13 bases spanning the gap. The germline CDR1 and CDR2 sequences are SGHDT and YYEEEE. CDR3 length: 14 residues. The CDR3 region is CASSHYRRNTEAFF. CDR3 nucleotides: TGTGCCAGCAGTCATTACAGAAGAAACACTGAAGCTTTCTTT.

This chain connects TRBV7-2 to TRBJ1-1; the D is unclear. Germline V lookup: CDR1 SGHTA, CDR2 FQGNSA. The CDR3 consists of 14 residues. V was shortened by 2 bases and J by 1 base, with 8 bases between the two germline ends. CDR3 region: CASSLNSRNTEAFF. CDR3 coding DNA: TGTGCCAGCAGCTTAAACAGCCGGAACACTGAAGCTTTCTTT.

J is TRBJ2-3 and V is TRBV3-1 (or the pseudogene TRBV3-2); 9 bases align to TRBD2. Looked up from germline, CDR1 is LGHDT and CDR2 is YNNKEL (reference sequence). V lost 0 bases and J lost 3; bases outside the gene matches: 4. CDR3 length equals 16 residues. CDR3: CASSQDVAGETDTQYF. CDR3 in DNA: TGTGCCAGCAGCCAAGATGTAGCGGGGGAGACAGATACGCAGTATTTT.

This chain uses TRBV12-5 with TRBJ2-1, with 7 positions matching TRBD1. Germline CDR1 LGHNT, CDR2 FRNRAP. CDR3 length equals 16 residues. With V trimmed by 1 base and J by 1 base, 4 bases remained unmatched. The CDR3, as DNA: TGTGCTAGTGGTTTGGGGTCAGGGGGATCCTACAATGAGCAGTTCTTC. Protein sequence: CASGLGSGGSYNEQFF. Full variable domain (remainder filled in from reference TRBV12-5 and TRBJ2-1): DARVTQTPRHKVTEMGQEVTMRCQPILGHNTVFWYRQTMMQGLELLAYFRNRAPLDDSGMPKDRFSAEMPDATLATLKIQPSEPRDSAVYFCASGLGSGGSYNEQFFGPGTRLTVL.

This clone has only one observation. The rearrangement joins TRBV5-4 to TRBJ1-1, with a weak D call TRBD1 (6 bases). Trimming cost V 0 bases and J 0 bases, with 9 bases left between them. Looked up from germline, CDR1 is SGHNT and CDR2 is YYREEE (reference sequence). The CDR3 runs to 15 residues. The CDR3 nucleotides are TGTGCCAGCAGCTTGGAGAGGGGGTTGAACACTGAAGCTTTCTTT. Protein sequence: CASSLERGLNTEAFF.

This clone was observed a handful of times. Other nucleotide sequences in the sample specify the same CDR3. The chain employs TRBV9 and TRBJ1-2; 7 nucleotides agree with TRBD1. Germline lookup yields CDR1 SGDLS and CDR2 YYNGEE. Trimming removed 0 bases from V and 4 bases from J; junction bases left unmatched: 3. CDR3 length: 14 amino acids. CDR3: CASSVGQGTYGYTF. The CDR3 nucleotides read TGTGCCAGCAGCGTAGGACAGGGTACCTATGGCTACACCTTC.

The V call is TRBV7-2, the J call TRBJ2-5; tentative D call: TRBD1 (5 bases). Germline V lookup: CDR1 SGHTA, CDR2 FQGNSA. This CDR3 is built from 14 residues. Trimming removed 2 bases at V and 5 bases at J, with 12 bases between. The chain's CDR3 is CASSLSTDRETQYF. For the CDR3, the DNA is TGTGCCAGCAGCTTATCGACAGATCGGGAGACCCAGTACTTC.